The 27 T cell receptor beta chains below come from one sample, sequenced in a study of PD-L1 blockade in urothelial cancer. TCRdb keeps only in-frame clones here, not all; method: immunoSEQ multiplex PCR. The sample has tens of thousands of clones, approximately 86% seen once. The input for sequencing was PBMCs, taken around atezolizumab (anti-PD-L1) treatment. All receptors come from a man aged 45 to 65 with urothelial cancer.

The V gene is TRBV7-3, the J gene TRBJ2-1, with 8 nucleotides matching TRBD2. There are 17 residues in the CDR3. CDR1 SGHTA and CDR2 FQGTGA come from the germline V gene. The V segment lost 5 bases and the J segment 2 bases; nucleotides outside the gene matches: 11. CDR3 in DNA: TGTGCCAGCAGCCTCCTCGGGGGGGAAGGCCCCTACAATGAGCAGTTCTTC. Residues: CASSLLGGEGPYNEQFF.

The chain carries TRBV7-2 and TRBJ1-2, with D unresolved. The length of the CDR3 is 14 residues. Between the trimmed V and J ends, which lost 1 base and 2 bases, there was a span of 8 bases. CDR1 is SGHTA and CDR2 is FQGNSA in the germline V gene. Here the CDR3 DNA reads TGTGCCAGCAGCTTAGAACAACAGAACTATGGCTACACCTTC. As protein: CASSLEQQNYGYTF.

This rearrangement joins TRBV19 to TRBJ2-5; 11 nucleotides line up with TRBD1. From germline, CDR1 is LNHDA and CDR2 SQIVND (reference sequence). V trimming: 5 bases; J trimming: 5 bases; junction bases outside the gene matches: 7. The CDR3 contains 15 residues. The CDR3, as DNA: TGTGCCAGTAGTGTCCCGGGACAGGGGGGGGAGACCCAGTACTTC. As protein: CASSVPGQGGETQYF.

V usage is TRBV2 and J usage is TRBJ2-1, with a possible D match to TRBD1 (5 bases). The CDR3 has 14 residues. Trimming took off 3 bases at V and 3 bases at J, with 9 bases between the two ends. CDR1 SNHLY and CDR2 FYNNEI come from the germline V gene. The CDR3 protein is CASSDAGFYNEQFF. The CDR3 region has the DNA TGTGCCAGCAGTGATGCAGGGTTCTACAATGAGCAGTTCTTC.

CDR3 loop: CAISEGQGKYEQYF. The DNA of the CDR3 is TGTGCCATCAGTGAGGGACAGGGGAAGTACGAGCAGTACTTC. The J gene is TRBJ2-7, the V gene TRBV10-3; TRBD1 agrees at 9 bases. The CDR3 has 14 amino acids. Germline lookup yields CDR1 ENHRY and CDR2 SYGVKD. The ends lost 2 bases at V and 4 bases at J; junction bases unmatched: 3.

The chain is built from TRBV5-6 and TRBJ2-7; the D is unclear. Germline CDR1 and CDR2: SGHDT and YYEEEE. The CDR3 runs to 13 residues. Between the trimmed V and J ends, which lost 0 bases and 2 bases, there was a span of 6 bases. CDR3 amino acids: CASSLAGTYEQYF. The CDR3 nucleotides read TGTGCCAGCAGCTTGGCAGGAACCTACGAGCAGTACTTC.

The V gene is TRBV6-6, the J gene TRBJ1-5, with unresolved D. V lost 5 bases, J lost 0 bases, and 11 bases lay in between. Germline loops: CDR1 MNHNY, CDR2 SVGAGI (reference sequence). This CDR3 comprises 15 residues. The CDR3 DNA is TGTGCCAGCAGTCCACGGCAGGATAGCAATCAGCCCCAGCATTTT. Its translation is CASSPRQDSNQPQHF.

This chain connects TRBV21-1 to TRBJ2-1; the table assigns TRBD2, which was not confirmed against the DNA. TRBV21-1 is a pseudogene. This CDR3 is built from 12 residues. The CDR3: CASSVIICEQFF. The CDR3 DNA follows: TGTGCCAGCAGCGTAATAATTTGTGAGCAGTTCTTC.

DNA of the CDR3: TGTGCCAGCATTCCACCTTTAGCGGGACGCACAGATACGCAGTATTTT. Translation: CASIPPLAGRTDTQYF. The chain has TRBV27 and TRBJ2-3, with 8 bases fitting TRBD2. The germline gives CDR1 MNHEY, CDR2 SMNVEV (reference sequence). The CDR3 sequence is 16 residues long. V gave up 7 bases and J gave up 1 base; unmatched junction bases: 10.

The chain couples TRBV7-3 to TRBJ2-3; the D is unclear. CDR1 is SGHTA, CDR2 FQGTGA, per germline. Trimming cost V 2 bases and J 6 bases, with 9 bases left between them. The CDR3 spans 13 residues. CDR3 nucleotides: TGTGCCAGCAGCTTACGGTCCCGGGATACGCAGTATTTT. Amino acids: CASSLRSRDTQYF.

The rearrangement links TRBV2 to TRBJ2-5; 9 bases agree with TRBD2. This CDR3 contains 14 residues. Germline loops: CDR1 SNHLY, CDR2 FYNNEI. Trimming removed 4 bases from V and 5 bases from J; junction bases left unmatched: 5. The CDR3 region has the DNA TGTGCCAGCAGTGTTACTAGCGGGTTGGAGACCCAGTACTTC. Its protein product is CASSVTSGLETQYF.

The genes are TRBV6-4 and TRBJ2-3; TRBD2 agrees at 12 bases. Germline CDR1 is MRHNA and CDR2 is SNTAGT. The ends lost 3 bases at V and 2 bases at J; junction bases unmatched: 3. The CDR3 runs to 16 residues. CDR3 in amino acids: CASSELAGGHTDTQYF. CDR3 in DNA: TGTGCCAGCAGTGAACTAGCGGGGGGCCACACAGATACGCAGTATTTT.

This chain connects TRBV5-4 to TRBJ2-5, with D perhaps TRBD1 (5 bases). The V end lost 4 bases, the J end lost 3 bases, and 7 bases lay between the germline ends. The CDR3 sequence is 12 residues long. The V gene's germline CDR1 is SGHNT and CDR2 YYREEE (reference sequence). The CDR3 DNA reads TGTGCCAGCAGCCAGACAGAAGAGACCCAGTACTTC. It encodes CASSQTEETQYF.

V usage is TRBV29-1 and J usage is TRBJ2-3, with 8 bases lining up with TRBD2. This CDR3 contains 17 residues. CDR1 and CDR2 (germline): SQVTM, ANQGSEA. Trimming took 5 bases from V and 2 from J; bases not matched to a gene: 15. CDR3 region: CSVPPLGAAGATDTQYF. CDR3 nucleotides: TGCAGCGTTCCTCCGTTAGGCGCAGCGGGGGCCACAGATACGCAGTATTTT.

The chain employs TRBV4-1 and TRBJ2-2; tentative D call: TRBD2 (5 bases). This CDR3 contains 12 residues. Germline V CDR1 and CDR2: MGHRA, YSYEKL. The germline V and J ends were trimmed by 5 bases and 6 bases, with 7 bases remaining between them. The CDR3 nucleotides are TGCGCCAGCAGCAACGGGGCCGGGGAGCTGTTTTTT. Translated, it gives CASSNGAGELFF.

The rearrangement links TRBV30 to TRBJ1-6, with D tentatively TRBD1 (5 bases). This CDR3 has 15 residues. Germline V gene sequence: CDR1 GTSNPN, CDR2 SVGIG (reference sequence). Trimming took off 4 bases at V and 6 bases at J, with 16 bases between the two ends. This CDR3 is CAWNEIDSLNSPLHF. The DNA for the CDR3 is TGTGCCTGGAATGAGATAGACAGCCTTAATTCACCCCTCCACTTT.

The chain is built from TRBV18 and TRBJ1-2; D is perhaps TRBD1 (5 bases). CDR1 is KGHSH and CDR2 is LQKENI in the germline V gene. The CDR3 is 13 amino acids. Trimming left V 3 bases short and J 8 bases short, with 13 bases between. In DNA, the CDR3 is TGTGCCAGCTCACCCCCTGGGGCTTACGGCTACACCTTC. This encodes CASSPPGAYGYTF.

The chain joins TRBV5-6 to TRBJ2-5; a weak D match, TRBD1 (6 bases). The CDR3 is 14 residues long. Germline V gives CDR1 SGHDT, CDR2 YYEEEE. Trimming removed 1 base at V and 5 bases at J, with 12 bases between. Here the CDR3 reads CASSLTGTGETQYF. CDR3 nucleotides: TGTGCCAGCAGCTTGACAGGGACGGGGGAGACCCAGTACTTC.

The V call is TRBV19, the J call TRBJ1-2; TRBD1 matches 7 bases. Germline V gives CDR1 LNHDA, CDR2 SQIVND (reference sequence). This CDR3 is 15 amino acids long. V trimming: 5 bases; J trimming: 2 bases; junction bases outside the gene matches: 8. CDR3 sequence: CASSVTSTGNYGYTF. CDR3 nucleotide sequence: TGTGCCAGTAGTGTCACGTCGACAGGGAACTATGGCTACACCTTC. The variable domain in full, with the rest retrieved from reference TRBV19 and TRBJ1-2, is DGGITQSPKYLFRKEGQNVTLSCEQNLNHDAMYWYRQDPGQGLRLIYYSQIVNDFQKGDIAEGYSVSREKKESFPLTVTSAQKNPTAFYLCASSVTSTGNYGYTFGSGTRLTVV.

The chain links TRBV7-2 to TRBJ1-1; TRBD1 might be the D (5 bases). This CDR3 is 15 amino acids long. Per germline, CDR1 SGHTA and CDR2 FQGNSA. V lost 1 base to trimming and J lost 10 bases, with 19 bases between them. The CDR3 DNA reads as TGTGCCAGCAGCTTAGAATTCAGCCGGGTAGACAGAGCTTTCTTT. This sequence encodes CASSLEFSRVDRAFF.

This clone came up once. The rearrangement joins TRBV2 to TRBJ2-3; tentatively, D is TRBD2 (6 bases). The CDR3 contains 13 residues. The germline CDR1 and CDR2 sequences are SNHLY and FYNNEI. Trimming took off 4 bases at V and 1 base at J, with 6 bases between the two ends. Here the CDR3 reads CASSGGGTDTQYF. As DNA, the CDR3 is TGTGCCAGCAGTGGGGGGGGCACAGATACGCAGTATTTT.

This sequence joins TRBV27 and TRBJ1-4, with 8 bases that match TRBD1. This CDR3 is built from 13 residues. The trim removed 10 bases at V and 7 bases at J, leaving 8 bases unmatched. The V gene's germline CDR1 is MNHEY and CDR2 SMNVEV (reference sequence). CDR3 DNA: TGTGCCACCGGAACAGGGGGAGCTGAAAAACTGTTTTTT. Its protein product is CATGTGGAEKLFF.

The CDR3 DNA reads as TGTGCTAGTGCCACTGGACAGGCGGCTCAGCCCCAGCATTTT. Translation gives CASATGQAAQPQHF. The chain recombines TRBV12-5 with TRBJ1-5; 7 bases are shared with TRBD1. CDR3 length equals 14 residues. Germline V gives CDR1 LGHNT, CDR2 FRNRAP. Trimming removed 7 bases from V and 6 bases from J; junction bases left unmatched: 9.

V gene TRBV5-4 combines with J gene TRBJ2-3, with TRBD1 as a possible D gene (6 bases). The length of the CDR3 is 17 residues. The V end lost 5 bases, the J end lost 2 bases, and 21 bases lay between the germline ends. From germline, CDR1 is SGHNT and CDR2 YYREEE (reference sequence). The CDR3: CASSPTPGTSDTDTQYF. CDR3 nucleotides: TGTGCCAGCAGTCCCACACCAGGGACATCTGACACAGATACGCAGTATTTT.

This chain connects TRBV12-5 to TRBJ1-5; 9 bases agree with TRBD1. The germline gives CDR1 LGHNT, CDR2 FRNRAP. V was clipped by 1 base and J by 1 base; unmatched bases: 5. The CDR3 is 17 amino acids. The CDR3, as DNA: TGTGCTAGTGGTTTGGCAGTAGGACAGGGGAGCAATCAGCCCCAGCATTTT. Translating it yields CASGLAVGQGSNQPQHF.

The sample holds one count of this clone. The genes are TRBV5-8 and TRBJ2-2; D is perhaps TRBD1 (5 bases). CDR3 length equals 15 residues. CDR1 is SGHTS and CDR2 is YDEGEE in the germline V gene. The V end was cut by 0 bases, the J end by 7 bases, with 13 bases between. The CDR3 DNA sequence: TGTGCCAGCAGCTTGGGTGGCCAGGGCAGCGGGGAGCTGTTTTTT. Protein product: CASSLGGQGSGELFF.

This clone was observed a single time. This chain links TRBV14 with TRBJ2-5, with TRBD2 matching over 14 bases. With V trimmed by 2 bases and J by 4 bases, 3 bases remained unmatched. The CDR3 length is 16 residues. CDR1 is SGHDN, CDR2 FVKESK, per germline. The CDR3 DNA reads as TGTGCCAGCAGCCAACGACTAGCGGGAGGGGGAGAGACCCAGTACTTC. The encoded protein is CASSQRLAGGGETQYF.